The 21 T cell receptor beta chains reported below all come from one sample, sequenced in a study of shared clonotypes between healthy human individuals. Profiling relied on immunoSEQ multiplex PCR, and the TCRdb table lists in-frame clones only, not all of them. This sample has around 2.1 million clones, with approximately 96% found just once. What was sequenced was naive CD4+ T cells sorted from blood. Subset meaning: CD45RA+ positively selected. These TCRs come from a man in his late teens or twenties in good health.

The V call is TRBV5-1, the J call TRBJ2-5, with 10 bases that match TRBD2. The V gene end was trimmed by 5 bases and the J gene end by 3 bases; junction bases not matched to a gene: 4. The CDR3 has 14 residues. Per the germline V gene, CDR1 is SGHRS and CDR2 is YFSETQ. The CDR3 region has the DNA TGCGCCAGCAGGGATACTAGCGGGGAAGAGACCCAGTACTTC. Its protein is CASRDTSGEETQYF.

The gene calls are TRBV19 and TRBJ1-5, with no clear D. Trimming shortened V by 1 base and J by 0 bases, and 13 bases separated the two germline ends. CDR3 size: 17 residues. Germline CDR1 and CDR2: LNHDA and SQIVND (reference sequence). The CDR3 DNA follows: TGTGCCAGTAGTATAGCCTGGGTGGTTCTTAGCAATCAGCCCCAGCATTTT. Encoded protein: CASSIAWVVLSNQPQHF.

The J gene is TRBJ2-5, the V gene TRBV1; the D segment call TRBD1 is taken from the table without a DNA check. TRBV1 is tagged as a pseudogene. This CDR3 comprises 14 residues. The CDR3 DNA reads as TGCACCAGCAGCCGGGACAGGGCGGTTAAGACCCAGTACTTC. Translating it yields CTSSRDRAVKTQYF.

The rearrangement uses TRBV5-1 and TRBJ2-7; the D gene is possibly TRBD2 (6 bases). CDR1 is SGHRS, CDR2 YFSETQ, per germline. The germline V and J ends were trimmed by 3 bases and 1 base, with 14 bases remaining between them. CDR3 length: 15 amino acids. The CDR3 nucleotides read TGCGCCAGCAGCTCGATTTCCGGGAGTTCCTACGAGCAGTACTTC. This sequence encodes CASSSISGSSYEQYF.

For this clone: The sample holds other DNA sequences that translate to the same CDR3. The chain combines TRBV27 with TRBJ2-3; D is unclear. V was cut by 5 bases and J by 2 bases, with 5 bases left in between. CDR3 length equals 12 residues. The germline V gene encodes CDR1 MNHEY and CDR2 SMNVEV (reference sequence). In DNA form, the CDR3 reads TGTGCCAGCAGTCGTTCCACAGATACGCAGTATTTT. Residues: CASSRSTDTQYF.

This sequence joins TRBV5-1 and TRBJ2-1; perhaps TRBD1 as D (5 bases). Trimming took 0 bases from V and 8 from J, leaving 15 bases between them. CDR1 is SGHRS, CDR2 YFSETQ, per germline. The CDR3 has 15 residues. The CDR3 spells CASSLEGAVWDEQFF. CDR3 nucleotides: TGCGCCAGCAGCTTGGAAGGGGCTGTGTGGGATGAGCAGTTCTTC. Using reference TRBV5-1 and TRBJ2-1 for the parts outside the CDR3, the full variable domain is KAGVTQTPRYLIKTRGQQVTLSCSPISGHRSVSWYQQTPGQGLQFLFEYFSETQRNKGNFPGRFSGRQFSNSRSEMNVSTLELGDSALYLCASSLEGAVWDEQFFGPGTRLTVL.

In the case of this clone: Different DNA sequences within this sample yield the same CDR3. The chain is built from TRBV18 and TRBJ2-7; 7 positions agree with TRBD1. Germline V gene sequence: CDR1 KGHSH, CDR2 LQKENI. This CDR3 has 15 residues. V trimming: 3 bases; J trimming: 1 base; junction bases outside the gene matches: 6. The CDR3 region is CASSPRQGRSYEQYF. DNA for the CDR3: TGTGCCAGCTCACCCCGACAGGGTCGATCCTACGAGCAGTACTTC.

The chain recombines TRBV7-9 with TRBJ2-7; D tentatively reads TRBD1 or TRBD2 (5 bases each). CDR1 is SEHNR and CDR2 is FQNEAQ in the germline V gene (reference sequence). The germline V and J ends were trimmed by 4 bases and 5 bases, with 18 bases remaining between them. The CDR3 spans 15 residues. Written as DNA, the CDR3 is TGTGCCAGCAGCTCCGGAGCCCTGGGGGAGCACGAGCAGTACTTC. As protein: CASSSGALGEHEQYF.

V is TRBV9 and J is TRBJ1-1, with D perhaps TRBD1 (5 bases). The V gene lost 4 bases and the J gene lost 0 bases, with 13 bases spanning the gap. CDR1 SGDLS and CDR2 YYNGEE come from the germline V gene. The CDR3 covers 15 residues. CDR3: CASSIQGSLNTEAFF. Here the CDR3 DNA reads TGTGCCAGCAGCATCCAGGGTTCCCTGAACACTGAAGCTTTCTTT.

The chain is built from TRBV11-3 and TRBJ2-6; 10 nucleotides agree with TRBD1. The CDR3 is 17 residues long. The germline V gene encodes CDR1 SGHNT and CDR2 YENEEA. Trimming took 3 bases from V and 1 from J; bases not matched to a gene: 3. CDR3: CASSFGTGASGANVLTF. The CDR3 DNA reads TGTGCCAGCAGCTTCGGGACAGGGGCTTCTGGGGCCAACGTCCTGACTTTC.

J is TRBJ2-2 and V is TRBV30; 9 positions agree with TRBD2. The V segment lost 3 bases and the J segment 3 bases; nucleotides outside the gene matches: 8. There are 16 residues in the CDR3. CDR1 is GTSNPN and CDR2 is SVGIG in the germline V gene (reference sequence). The chain's CDR3 is CAWRGAGTSYTGELFF. In nucleotides, the CDR3 is TGTGCCTGGAGAGGAGCCGGGACTAGCTACACCGGGGAGCTGTTTTTT.

This clone was observed a single time. The chain is built from TRBV28 and TRBJ2-3, with D possibly being TRBD2 (8 bases). Looked up from germline, CDR1 is MDHEN and CDR2 is SYDVKM. V lost 5 bases, J lost 0 bases, and 15 bases lay in between. The CDR3 runs 16 residues. CDR3 amino acids: CASSAPGGGSTDTQYF. The CDR3 DNA reads as TGTGCCAGCAGTGCCCCGGGAGGGGGCAGCACAGATACGCAGTATTTT.

The V gene is TRBV30, the J gene TRBJ2-7; maybe TRBD2 (5 bases). Germline CDR1 and CDR2: GTSNPN and SVGIG (reference sequence). V lost 0 bases and J 9 bases, leaving 12 bases between the germline ends. The CDR3 spans 12 residues. The CDR3: CAWSVSEAGQYF. The CDR3 DNA is TGTGCCTGGAGTGTAAGCGAGGCGGGGCAGTACTTC.

The gene calls are TRBV28 and TRBJ2-7; tentatively, D is TRBD1 or TRBD2 (5 bases each). The CDR3 spans 15 residues. The germline gives CDR1 MDHEN, CDR2 SYDVKM. The germline V and J ends were trimmed by 5 bases and 6 bases, with 20 bases remaining between them. As DNA, the CDR3 is TGTGCCAGCAGTCCCCCAGTGGGACGGGTGGCCGAGCAGTACTTC. Translated: CASSPPVGRVAEQYF.

J is TRBJ2-7 and V is TRBV5-1, with 8 bases matching TRBD2. The V gene's germline CDR1 is SGHRS and CDR2 YFSETQ. V lost 1 base and J lost 0; bases outside the gene matches: 12. CDR3 length: 18 residues. The CDR3 DNA follows: TGCGCCAGCAGCTTGAGTTACGGGGGGGCCGGAAACTCCTACGAGCAGTACTTC. Residues: CASSLSYGGAGNSYEQYF.

The chain carries TRBV5-4 and TRBJ2-1; TRBD2 matches 8 bases. CDR3 length: 15 residues. Germline lookup yields CDR1 SGHNT and CDR2 YYREEE (reference sequence). The J segment lost 4 bases and the V segment lost 4 bases, leaving 7 bases of the junction unmatched. CDR3 loop: CASSRGGPGYNEQFF. CDR3 DNA sequence: TGTGCCAGCAGCCGCGGGGGGCCCGGATACAATGAGCAGTTCTTC.

The gene calls are TRBV29-1 and TRBJ2-1; TRBD2 matches 14 bases. CDR1 SQVTM and CDR2 ANQGSEA come from the germline V gene. Germline trimming cut 0 bases from V and 7 bases from J; bases unmatched to any gene: 5. This CDR3 contains 16 residues. The CDR3: CSVEDRWTSGRNEQFF. The CDR3 DNA follows: TGCAGCGTTGAAGATCGGTGGACTAGCGGGAGGAATGAGCAGTTCTTC.

Worth noting for this clone: Other nucleotide sequences from this sample produce the same CDR3. V usage is TRBV4-3 and J usage is TRBJ2-1, with 10 bases that match TRBD2. The CDR3 consists of 16 residues. Unmatched junction bases numbered 2, after V lost 0 bases and J lost 3 bases. Germline-derived CDR1 and CDR2 are LGHNA and YSLEER. CDR3 residues: CASSQDLAGVYNEQFF. In DNA form, the CDR3 reads TGCGCCAGCAGCCAAGACCTAGCGGGAGTCTACAATGAGCAGTTCTTC.

The chain carries TRBV18 and TRBJ2-7; D is uncertain. Trimming took off 6 bases at V and 5 bases at J, with 17 bases between the two ends. This CDR3 comprises 14 residues. Germline V gene lookup returns CDR1 KGHSH and CDR2 LQKENI. CDR3 protein: CASSTSRAGNEQYF. The CDR3 bases are TGTGCCAGCTCCACTTCTCGGGCTGGGAACGAGCAGTACTTC.

The V gene is TRBV7-2, the J gene TRBJ1-4, with a weak D call TRBD1 (5 bases). Germline CDR1 reads SGHTA; CDR2 reads FQGNSA. The CDR3 consists of 15 residues. V was clipped by 1 base and J by 5 bases, with 11 bases between them. In nucleotides, the CDR3 is TGTGCCAGCAGCTTAGTAGGCGGGGGAAATGAAAAACTGTTTTTT. Translated, it gives CASSLVGGGNEKLFF.

This clone has only one observation. The genes are TRBV7-9 and TRBJ2-7, with D tentatively TRBD2 (5 bases). Germline V lookup: CDR1 SEHNR, CDR2 FQNEAQ (reference sequence). Trimming pared 3 bases from V and 4 bases from J, leaving 13 bases between. The CDR3 is 14 amino acids. In DNA, the CDR3 is TGTGCCAGCAGCTTGGAGCAGCGGAGGTACGAGCAGTACTTC. It is translated as CASSLEQRRYEQYF.